This record looks at one TCR beta chain sequence and its context. This sample is drawn from a study of blood T cell repertoires in COVID-19. Looking at the study overall: PBMCs, B-cell-depleted T cells, or T cells were the source of the cDNA or gDNA that made up the material.

CDR3 length: 16 amino acids. After removal of 1 base from V and 2 bases from J, the junction contained 6 bases not matched to a gene. Germline V gene sequence: CDR1 SGHTA, CDR2 FQGNSA. In the original analysis: From reference gene primer amplification, estimates of nucleated cell counts were derived. Clones were read by immunoSEQ multiplex PCR, and TCRdb kept only the in-frame ones, dropping some. The V and J calls and clone size come from that table; D and trimming were worked out from the DNA. The data contain approximately 250,000 clones, approximately 88% of them singletons. The sample consisted of PBMCs or T cells enriched from blood (not recorded which). The chain links TRBV7-2 to TRBJ2-7, with TRBD2 matching over 9 bases. The source of this sequence is a woman aged 30 to 39 who had recovered from COVID-19. CDR3 amino acids: CASSLGRGGNPYEQYF. CDR3 nucleotide sequence: TGTGCCAGCAGCTTAGGGCGGGGGGGGAATCCCTACGAGCAGTACTTC. Full variable domain (missing parts from reference TRBV7-2 and TRBJ2-7): GAGVSQSPSNKVTEKGKDVELRCDPISGHTALYWYRQSLGQGLEFLIYFQGNSAPDKSGLPSDRFSAERTGGSVSTLTIQRTQQEDSAVYLCASSLGRGGNPYEQYFGPGTRLTVT.